Below, 9 T cell receptor beta chains from the same sample are listed, as sequenced in a study of blood T cell repertoires in COVID-19 (dated by TCRdb to about 2020). Libraries were prepared through the immunoSEQ multiplex PCR assay. TCRdb provides this immuneACCESS table in a form limited to in-frame rearrangements. Some clones are lacking; in checked studies, under half of them reflect an unresolved V gene, and why the rest are absent is not known. Across this sample there are fewer than 250,000 clones, with nearly 90% seen only once. Less than 15% of the sample is in the top ten clones. Sequenced material: PBMCs or T cells enriched from blood (not recorded which). The source of these receptors is a man between 25 and 39 years old who had been exposed to COVID-19.

This chain links TRBV2 with TRBJ2-1; the D is unclear. CDR1 SNHLY and CDR2 FYNNEI come from the germline V gene. Trimming pared 5 bases from V and 9 bases from J, leaving 11 bases between. The CDR3 covers 12 residues. CDR3 coding DNA: TGTGCCAGCAGTACGACTGGAAGTGAGCAGTTCTTC. Amino acids: CASSTTGSEQFF.

This chain links TRBV5-4 with TRBJ1-5; perhaps TRBD1 as D (5 bases). The V gene's germline CDR1 is SGHNT and CDR2 YYREEE (reference sequence). This CDR3 contains 15 residues. The V gene lost 4 bases and the J gene lost 7 bases, with 18 bases spanning the gap. The CDR3 DNA reads TGTGCCAGCAGCCCACGCCCTGAGCAGGGACAGCCCCAGCATTTT. This gives the protein CASSPRPEQGQPQHF.

The chain links TRBV5-4 to TRBJ2-2; D perhaps matches TRBD1 (6 bases). There are 15 residues in the CDR3. The germline V and J ends were trimmed by 4 bases and 3 bases, with 13 bases remaining between them. Per the germline V gene, CDR1 is SGHNT and CDR2 is YYREEE (reference sequence). The CDR3: CASSKSTGHTGELFF. Here the CDR3 DNA reads TGTGCCAGCAGCAAATCGACAGGACACACCGGGGAGCTGTTTTTT. Filled out from reference TRBV5-4 and TRBJ2-2, the complete variable domain reads ETGVTQSPTHLIKTRGQQVTLRCSSQSGHNTVSWYQQALGQGPQFIFQYYREEENGRGNFPPRFSGLQFPNYSSELNVNALELDDSALYLCASSKSTGHTGELFFGEGSRLTVL.

The gene calls are TRBV27 and TRBJ2-4; 15 bases fit TRBD2. Germline CDR1 and CDR2: MNHEY and SMNVEV (reference sequence). CDR3 length equals 16 residues. Trimming at V came to 3 bases and at J to 6 bases, leaving 3 bases not matched to a gene. CDR3: CASSFLGLAGGNIQYF. The CDR3 nucleotides are TGTGCCAGCAGTTTCCTGGGACTAGCGGGGGGAAACATTCAGTACTTC.

The chain carries TRBV20-1 and TRBJ1-1, with TRBD1 as a possible D gene (5 bases). The CDR3 covers 11 residues. Trimming shortened V by 2 bases and J by 10 bases, and 11 bases separated the two germline ends. In germline, CDR1 is DFQATT, CDR2 SNEGSKA (reference sequence). The CDR3: CSARRPGGAFF. In DNA, the CDR3 is TGCAGTGCTAGAAGGCCCGGGGGAGCTTTCTTT.

The J gene is TRBJ2-2, the V gene TRBV18, with TRBD1 matching 7 bases. This CDR3 is 13 amino acids long. CDR1 and CDR2 from the germline V gene are KGHSH and LQKENI. V shed 8 bases, J shed 0 bases, and the junction held 0 bases outside the gene matches. CDR3 DNA: TGTGCCAGCGGGACAGCGAACACCGGGGAGCTGTTTTTT. Its protein product is CASGTANTGELFF.

The chain uses TRBV12-3 or TRBV12-4 and TRBJ1-1, with 7 bases matching TRBD1. V trimming: 6 bases; J trimming: 5 bases; junction bases outside the gene matches: 6. The CDR3 is 13 residues long. As DNA, the CDR3 is TGTGCCAGCAGCCGACAGGGAACAACTGAAGCTTTCTTT. This sequence encodes CASSRQGTTEAFF.

This clone was observed a handful of times. This chain connects TRBV4-1 to TRBJ1-5; 10 bases are a match to TRBD1. The J segment lost 4 bases and the V segment lost 4 bases, leaving 4 bases of the junction unmatched. The germline CDR1 and CDR2 sequences are MGHRA and YSYEKL. This CDR3 spans 15 amino acids. The CDR3 bases are TGCGCCAGCAGCCCGTGGACAGGGGGGAATCAGCCCCAGCATTTT. This gives the protein CASSPWTGGNQPQHF.

This rearrangement joins TRBV7-9 to TRBJ2-2; D ambiguous. The germline V gene encodes CDR1 SEHNR and CDR2 FQNEAQ (reference sequence). The CDR3 length is 15 residues. The V and J ends lost 0 bases and 0 bases respectively, with 5 bases between them. The CDR3 protein is CASSLAQPNTGELFF. CDR3 nucleotides: TGTGCCAGCAGCTTAGCACAACCGAACACCGGGGAGCTGTTTTTT.